Shown below are 15 T cell receptor beta chains from a single sample sequenced in a study of cytomegalovirus exposure and HLA in healthy donors. PCR primers comprised 60 Vbeta and 13 Jbeta primers. TCRdb's copy holds only in-frame clones and misses some; the assay was immunoSEQ multiplex PCR. The repertoire holds 100,000 to 150,000 clones, 6.5% to 9.5% seen once, with 4.5% to 7% in the top ten. The source material was PBMCs. The receptors here all came from a man aged 35 to 55 in good health and CMV-seronegative.

The chain combines TRBV9 with TRBJ2-2; 9 nucleotides match TRBD2. This CDR3 comprises 17 residues. Germline V gene data show CDR1 as SGDLS and CDR2 as YYNGEE. Germline trimming cut 0 bases from V and 5 bases from J; bases unmatched to any gene: 8. The CDR3 spells CASSVAGTSRYTGELFF. The CDR3 DNA sequence: TGTGCCAGCAGCGTAGCAGGGACTAGCCGGTATACCGGGGAGCTGTTTTTT.

The genes are TRBV5-6 and TRBJ2-3; 9 positions match TRBD2. Germline V lookup: CDR1 SGHDT, CDR2 YYEEEE. CDR3 length: 16 residues. The trim removed 0 bases at V and 2 bases at J, leaving 4 bases unmatched. The CDR3 DNA follows: TGTGCCAGCAGCTTGGCCACTAGCGGGTACACAGATACGCAGTATTTT. The encoded protein is CASSLATSGYTDTQYF.

The sample holds a few counts of this clone. The chain uses TRBV5-1 and TRBJ2-5; 8 bases align to TRBD2. The CDR3 runs to 16 residues. Germline-derived CDR1 and CDR2 are SGHRS and YFSETQ. The V segment lost 0 bases and the J segment 1 base; nucleotides outside the gene matches: 5. The CDR3 DNA reads TGCGCCAGCAGCTTGGGGCAGCGGGGGCCCCAAGAGACCCAGTACTTC. This sequence encodes CASSLGQRGPQETQYF.

This clone was counted between two and nine times. J is TRBJ2-6 and V is TRBV6-1, with D tentatively TRBD1 (6 bases). Germline V CDR1 and CDR2: MNHNS, SASEGT. The CDR3 totals 14 residues. The ends were cut back, 10 bases at V and 4 bases at J, with 14 bases in the middle. The CDR3 region has the DNA TGTGCCATACTACCAGGGGACGGGGCCAACGTCCTGACTTTC. Protein: CAILPGDGANVLTF.

The J gene is TRBJ2-5, the V gene TRBV18; possibly TRBD1 for D (6 bases). This CDR3 is 14 amino acids long. V was cut by 1 base and J by 7 bases, with 13 bases left in between. The germline gives CDR1 KGHSH, CDR2 LQKENI. CDR3 protein: CASSPQGTSPTQYF. In DNA, the CDR3 is TGTGCCAGCTCACCACAAGGGACATCGCCGACCCAGTACTTC.

This rearrangement joins TRBV4-1 to TRBJ1-2, with D perhaps TRBD1 (6 bases). Germline lookup yields CDR1 MGHRA and CDR2 YSYEKL. The germline V and J ends were trimmed by 0 bases and 4 bases, with 9 bases remaining between them. The CDR3 contains 14 residues. The CDR3: CASSQDYRVYGYTF. CDR3 nucleotide sequence: TGCGCCAGCAGCCAAGATTACAGGGTCTATGGCTACACCTTC.

V usage is TRBV9 and J usage is TRBJ1-3, with 12 bases fitting TRBD1. The CDR3 loop spans 19 amino acids. Trimming removed 2 bases from V and 2 bases from J; junction bases left unmatched: 11. Germline-derived CDR1 and CDR2 are SGDLS and YYNGEE. The CDR3 here is CASSVGQGALRGPGNTIYF. The CDR3 nucleotides are TGTGCCAGCAGCGTGGGACAGGGGGCGTTGAGGGGGCCTGGAAACACCATATATTTT.

The chain has TRBV5-4 and TRBJ1-1; D not certain. The length of the CDR3 is 13 residues. In germline, CDR1 is SGHNT, CDR2 YYREEE (reference sequence). Trimming took off 4 bases at V and 1 base at J, with 8 bases between the two ends. In DNA form, the CDR3 reads TGTGCCAGCAGCCCGGGTGCGAACACTGAAGCTTTCTTT. It codes for CASSPGANTEAFF.

This clone has only a few counts. The rearrangement joins TRBV4-1 to TRBJ2-3; D gene unclear. Germline V gene sequence: CDR1 MGHRA, CDR2 YSYEKL. This CDR3 has 16 residues. Trimming stripped 1 base from V and 0 bases from J, with 11 bases between. The CDR3 region has the DNA TGCGCCAGCAGCCAAGGTCGCGGAGTAAGCACAGATACGCAGTATTTT. This sequence encodes CASSQGRGVSTDTQYF.

This clone showed up just a few times. The chain carries TRBV7-9 and TRBJ2-6; TRBD1 matches 10 bases. Unmatched junction bases numbered 11, after V lost 5 bases and J lost 1 base. There are 19 residues in the CDR3. Germline values: CDR1 SEHNR, CDR2 FQNEAQ (reference sequence). The CDR3 loop is CASSPPGTGVLSGANVLTF. CDR3 nucleotides: TGTGCCAGCAGCCCTCCCGGGACAGGGGTATTATCTGGGGCCAACGTCCTGACTTTC.

This clone occurred a few times. The V call is TRBV6-5, the J call TRBJ2-3; 7 nucleotides line up with TRBD1. CDR3 length: 15 residues. The V segment lost 6 bases and the J segment 0 bases; nucleotides outside the gene matches: 6. The germline CDR1 and CDR2 sequences are MNHEY and SVGAGI. CDR3 residues: CASSQGETSTDTQYF. As DNA, the CDR3 is TGTGCCAGCAGCCAGGGGGAGACTAGCACAGATACGCAGTATTTT.

This sequence joins TRBV11-3 and TRBJ2-1; D is perhaps TRBD1 (6 bases). CDR3 size: 13 residues. The germline V gene encodes CDR1 SGHNT and CDR2 YENEEA. Trimming pared 6 bases from V and 6 bases from J, leaving 12 bases between. The CDR3 is CASRPPDSNEQFF. DNA for the CDR3: TGTGCCAGCAGACCCCCGGACAGCAATGAGCAGTTCTTC.

The J gene is TRBJ2-7, the V gene TRBV15, with no clear D. Trimming took 0 bases from V and 0 from J, leaving 18 bases between them. The CDR3 is made up of 18 amino acids. Germline V gives CDR1 LNHNV, CDR2 YYDKDF (reference sequence). CDR3 in DNA: TGTGCCACCAGCAGAGATCCCGTGGCGGAGTTCTACTCCTACGAGCAGTACTTC. Protein product: CATSRDPVAEFYSYEQYF.

The V gene is TRBV5-1, the J gene TRBJ2-5; D gene ambiguous. The V gene's germline CDR1 is SGHRS and CDR2 YFSETQ. CDR3 length: 14 amino acids. V was pared by 4 bases and J by 2 bases, with 12 bases between. The CDR3 loop is CASSPELLQETQYF. The CDR3, as DNA: TGCGCCAGCAGCCCGGAGCTCCTTCAAGAGACCCAGTACTTC.

This clone was seen only a few times. The rearrangement uses TRBV7-7 and TRBJ2-3; the D gene is possibly TRBD1 (6 bases). The CDR3 totals 15 residues. V was shortened by 0 bases and J by 1 base, with 8 bases between the two germline ends. Germline V gene data show CDR1 as SSHAT and CDR2 as FNYEAQ (reference sequence). The DNA for the CDR3 is TGTGCCAGCAGCTTAGCGGGGGCCGGCACAGATACGCAGTATTTT. Translating gives CASSLAGAGTDTQYF. The full variable domain, rest sourced from reference TRBV7-7 and TRBJ2-3, is GAGVSQSPRYKVTKRGQDVTLRCDPISSHATLYWYQQALGQGPEFLTYFNYEAQPDKSGLPSDRFSAERPEGSISTLTIQRTEQRDSAMYRCASSLAGAGTDTQYFGPGTRLTVL.